The T cell receptor (beta chain) under discussion was sequenced for a study of OX40 agonist ivuxolimab in advanced cancers. Turning to the study itself: Patients received intravenous ivuxolimab every 2 weeks at 0.01 to 10 mg/kg. The group had a mean age of 60 years, ranged from about 20 to 80, and was 80% to 90% male. Study conclusions and caveats: CD8+ T cells were the subset that, on average, had more expanded clones than CD4+.

This clone was recorded once. Its target is not known. Here immunoSEQ multiplex PCR was the method, and the copy in TCRdb shows in-frame clones only, minus some. This table holds approximately 60,000 clones, roughly 93% found once. V was cut by 3 bases and J by 15 bases, with 27 bases left in between. The CDR3 is made up of 16 amino acids. CDR1 is SGHAT, CDR2 FQNNGV, per germline. The sequencing here drew on CD4+ or CD8+ T cells sorted from blood, taken in a trial of the OX40 agonist ivuxolimab. This chain links TRBV11-2 with TRBJ2-1, with TRBD1 as a possible D gene (7 bases). The clonotype originates from an adult with an advanced solid tumor such as melanoma, head and neck, liver or kidney cancer. The CDR3 is CASSFGIRSEAGGLFF. CDR3 nucleotide sequence: TGTGCCAGCAGCTTTGGAATCCGATCGGAGGCAGGGGGACTGTTCTTC.